This entry lists 22 T cell receptor beta chains sequenced from one sample in a study of post-analysis software for immune sequencing data. Study conclusions and caveats: About 5 TRBV segments (TRBV5-6, TRBV5-1 and TRBV20-1 among them) occurred more frequently in patients than in controls.

No cognate antigen is known for these TCRs. TCR beta cDNA libraries had unique molecular identifiers. TCRdb re-called the PCR reads with MiXCR, one entry per CDR3 protein. This table has about 820,000 distinct CDR3 sequences, 53% appearing once. Sequencing used blood. All receptors derive from a girl aged 5-17 years with multiple sclerosis.

The genes are TRBV29-1 and TRBJ1-5, with 7 positions matching TRBD1. Germline V gene data show CDR1 as SQVTM and CDR2 as ANQGSEA. V lost 6 bases, J lost 4 bases, and 9 bases stayed unmatched. The CDR3 has 14 amino acids. This CDR3 is CSVAGTEYNQPQHF. The CDR3 nucleotides are TGCAGCGTCGCCGGGACAGAATATAATCAGCCCCAGCATTTT.

This rearrangement joins TRBV11-2 to TRBJ2-1; perhaps TRBD2 as D (6 bases). V was pared by 3 bases and J by 1 base, with 13 bases between. Per germline, CDR1 SGHAT and CDR2 FQNNGV. The CDR3 contains 16 residues. The DNA of the CDR3 is TGTGCCAGCAGCTTGTCCCCGGGACTGTCCTACAATGAGCAGTTCTTC. It encodes CASSLSPGLSYNEQFF.

In nucleotides, the CDR3 is TGTGCCAGCAGTTTAACCCGGGGCAGCATCTACGAGCAGTACTTC. It encodes CASSLTRGSIYEQYF. The chain is built from TRBV12-3 or TRBV12-4 and TRBJ2-5; D is perhaps TRBD1 or TRBD2 (5 bases each). The J call is doubtful: the DNA matches TRBJ2-7 better. The CDR3 has 15 amino acids.

The gene calls are TRBV3-1 and TRBJ2-7, with 9 positions matching TRBD1. The CDR3 extends over 13 amino acids. V shed 3 bases, J shed 6 bases, and the junction held 3 bases outside the gene matches. Germline V gene sequence: CDR1 LGHDT, CDR2 YNNKEL (reference sequence). CDR3 in amino acids: CASSQGQGIEQYF. CDR3 coding DNA: TGTGCCAGCAGCCAGGGACAGGGAATCGAGCAGTACTTC.

The chain joins TRBV15 to TRBJ2-1, with 13 bases identical to TRBD2. Germline-derived CDR1 and CDR2 are LNHNV and YYDKDF (reference sequence). This CDR3 region has 16 residues. With V trimmed by 1 base and J by 6 bases, 3 bases remained unmatched. DNA for the CDR3: TGTGCCACCAGCAGAGTACTAGCGGGAGGGCCCAATGAGCAGTTCTTC. Its translation: CATSRVLAGGPNEQFF.

This clonotype appeared a few times. The chain couples TRBV6-6 to TRBJ2-1; 8 bases map to TRBD2. Germline assignment: CDR1 MNHNY and CDR2 SVGAGI (reference sequence). J gave up 9 bases and V 0 bases, and 7 bases lay outside the gene matches. The length of the CDR3 is 15 residues. In DNA, the CDR3 is TGTGCCAGCAGTTACTCGGGGACTAGGAGCAGTGAGCAGTTCTTC. Encoded protein: CASSYSGTRSSEQFF.

This rearrangement joins TRBV12-3 or TRBV12-4 to TRBJ2-5, with TRBD1 identical over 8 bases. The last part of the DNA fits TRBJ2-7 better; the J call may be wrong. This CDR3 comprises 16 residues. CDR3 bases: TGTGCCAGCAGCTCCATGACAGGGGTTCTATATTCCGAGCAGTACTTC. It yields the protein CASSSMTGVLYSEQYF.

The chain carries TRBV10-3 and TRBJ2-5; 10 nucleotides match TRBD2. The germline V gene has CDR1 ENHRY and CDR2 SYGVKD. The CDR3 is 15 amino acids. V dropped 4 bases and J dropped 4; count of bases not matched to a gene: 6. CDR3: CAISALAGVGETQYF. CDR3 in DNA: TGTGCCATCAGTGCGCTAGCGGGAGTGGGAGAGACCCAGTACTTC.

This clonotype was seen a handful of times. The chain combines TRBV29-1 with TRBJ2-7, with 8 bases identical to TRBD2. The CDR3 length is 13 residues. V lost 4 bases, J lost 4 bases, and 6 bases stayed unmatched. Germline CDR1 reads SQVTM; CDR2 reads ANQGSEA. The CDR3 sequence: CSVAGLASYEQYF. CDR3 sequence (DNA): TGCAGCGTTGCCGGACTAGCTTCGTACGAGCAGTACTTC.

The chain joins TRBV7-8 to TRBJ1-2; D is undetermined. V gave up 3 bases and J gave up 2 bases, with 7 bases separating them. Germline-derived CDR1 and CDR2 are SGHVS and FQNEAQ. The CDR3 loop spans 13 amino acids. The CDR3 nucleotides read TGTGCCAGCAGCTTGACACTCAACTATGGCTACACCTTC. As protein: CASSLTLNYGYTF. Filled out from reference TRBV7-8 and TRBJ1-2, the complete variable domain reads GAGVSQSPRYKVAKRGQDVALRCDPISGHVSLFWYQQALGQGPEFLTYFQNEAQLDKSGLPSDRFFAERPEGSVSTLKIQRTQQEDSAVYLCASSLTLNYGYTFGSGTRLTVV.

The table lists this clonotype with a count of one. The chain is built from TRBV20-1 and TRBJ2-5, with 7 bases fitting TRBD1. Germline assignment: CDR1 DFQATT and CDR2 SNEGSKA (reference sequence). V was clipped by 6 bases and J by 7 bases; unmatched bases: 17. The CDR3 has 15 residues. CDR3 sequence: CSASHRQGNFGTQYF. Here the CDR3 DNA reads TGCAGTGCAAGTCACCGACAGGGAAACTTTGGGACCCAGTACTTC.

J is TRBJ2-5 and V is TRBV5-1, with a possible D match to TRBD2 (6 bases). This CDR3 has 15 amino acids. The V and J ends lost 3 bases and 4 bases respectively, with 16 bases between them. Germline CDR1 and CDR2: SGHRS and YFSETQ. The CDR3 DNA sequence: TGCGCCAGCAGCTGGGGGGTCAGGGCGGCAGAGACCCAGTACTTC. It encodes CASSWGVRAAETQYF. The entire variable domain, with the rest obtained from reference TRBV5-1 and TRBJ2-5, is as follows: KAGVTQTPRYLIKTRGQQVTLSCSPISGHRSVSWYQQTPGQGLQFLFEYFSETQRNKGNFPGRFSGRQFSNSRSEMNVSTLELGDSALYLCASSWGVRAAETQYFGPGTRLLVL.

The rearrangement joins TRBV29-1 to TRBJ2-1, with TRBD2 matching over 14 bases. CDR1 is SQVTM and CDR2 is ANQGSEA in the germline V gene. The CDR3 is 17 amino acids. V lost 6 bases, J lost 2 bases, and 9 bases stayed unmatched. The CDR3 sequence is CSVATTSGGATYNEQFF. The CDR3 nucleotides read TGCAGCGTAGCGACGACTAGCGGGGGGGCGACCTACAATGAGCAGTTCTTC.

This clonotype appeared a few times. The chain combines TRBV20-1 with TRBJ2-4, with unresolved D. CDR3 length: 14 residues. The germline V and J ends were trimmed by 0 bases and 1 base, with 7 bases remaining between them. Germline lookup yields CDR1 DFQATT and CDR2 SNEGSKA (reference sequence). DNA of the CDR3: TGCAGTGCTAGAGATTTGCGGGCCAAAAACATTCAGTACTTC. Translated, it gives CSARDLRAKNIQYF.

The chain recombines TRBV29-1 with TRBJ2-7; TRBD2 agrees at 7 bases. The CDR3 contains 15 residues. J gave up 6 bases and V 3 bases, and 14 bases lay outside the gene matches. The germline V gene has CDR1 SQVTM and CDR2 ANQGSEA. The CDR3: CSVEGSREVFSEQYF. DNA for the CDR3: TGCAGCGTTGAGGGGAGCCGGGAGGTATTCAGCGAGCAGTACTTC.

About this clonotype: Mismatch with germline at one junction end may stem from a read error. V gene TRBV14 combines with J gene TRBJ1-6; D perhaps matches TRBD1 (6 bases). The V gene's germline CDR1 is SGHDN and CDR2 FVKESK. The CDR3 sequence is 13 residues long. The CDR3, as DNA: TGTGCCGGCAGCCCTGACAGGTGGACACCCCTCCACTTT. It yields the protein CAGSPDRWTPLHF.

In DNA form, the CDR3 reads TGTGCCAGCAGCTTACAGGTCGACTACGAGCAGTACTTC. Amino acids: CASSLQVDYEQYF. The chain combines TRBV7-9 with TRBJ2-7; D is unclear. V lost 2 bases, J lost 3 bases, and 8 bases lay in between. Germline CDR1 is SEHNR and CDR2 is FQNEAQ (reference sequence). The CDR3 runs 13 residues.

This clonotype was observed once. The junction departs from germline at one end; a sequencing error may be responsible. The chain combines TRBV5-1 with TRBJ2-7; 13 bases line up with TRBD2. Germline V gene lookup returns CDR1 SGHRS and CDR2 YFSETQ. The CDR3 spans 17 residues. CDR3 in amino acids: CACSLDGTSGISYEQYF. CDR3 in DNA: TGCGCCTGCAGCTTGGATGGGACTAGCGGGATTTCCTACGAGCAGTACTTC.

The chain couples TRBV29-1 to TRBJ2-1; 7 bases are a match to TRBD2. Germline values: CDR1 SQVTM, CDR2 ANQGSEA. The CDR3 consists of 13 residues. V was pared by 3 bases and J by 6 bases, with 5 bases of the junction left unmatched. Here the CDR3 DNA reads TGCAGCGTTGAGGCGGGAGTAAGCAATGAGCAGTTCTTC. Its protein product is CSVEAGVSNEQFF.

The rearrangement joins TRBV9 to TRBJ2-7, with 12 bases identical to TRBD2. Matching the DNA end better, TRBJ2-5 makes the J call doubtful. This CDR3 comprises 16 residues. The germline CDR1 and CDR2 sequences are SGDLS and YYNGEE. The CDR3 reads CASSVGTSGTAETQYF. CDR3 nucleotides: TGTGCCAGCAGCGTAGGGACTAGCGGGACGGCGGAGACCCAGTACTTC.

This chain joins TRBV13 and TRBJ2-4; 8 positions match TRBD2. In germline, CDR1 is PRHDT, CDR2 FYEKMQ (reference sequence). Trimming at V came to 1 base and at J to 4 bases, leaving 6 bases not matched to a gene. The CDR3 is 16 residues long. CDR3 loop: CASSLESGRDKNIQYF. CDR3 DNA: TGTGCCAGCAGCTTAGAGTCCGGGAGGGATAAAAACATTCAGTACTTC.

This clonotype was seen a single time. V is TRBV28 and J is TRBJ2-1; perhaps TRBD2 as D (5 bases). Trimming removed 2 bases at V and 4 bases at J, with 18 bases between. Germline CDR1 and CDR2: MDHEN and SYDVKM. The CDR3 has 17 residues. As DNA, the CDR3 is TGTGCCAGCAGTTTAACCCCAAGGGTAGCGAGTTACAATGAGCAGTTCTTC. As protein: CASSLTPRVASYNEQFF.